One sample yielded the 24 T cell receptor beta chains listed below, sequenced in a study of control samples from healthy donors and cancer patients. Produced via immunoSEQ multiplex PCR; TCRdb's table is partial and in-frame only. The repertoire holds about 130,000 clones, with less than 90% as singletons. The material sequenced was blood. The receptor source for this set is a man in his late teens or twenties in good health.

As to this clone: Given a much more abundant clone one base away, this may be a read error. The rearrangement links TRBV10-2 to TRBJ1-1; no clear D. The length of the CDR3 is 13 residues. Trimming left V 2 bases short and J 1 base short, with 5 bases between. In germline, CDR1 is WSHSY, CDR2 SAAADI. CDR3 residues: CASSERENTEAFF. The CDR3 DNA reads TGCGCCAGCAGTGAGAGAGAGAACACTGAAGCTTTCTTT.

Of note for this clone: Germline and junction disagree at one end, which may indicate a read error. V is TRBV11-1 and J is TRBJ2-7; D possibly corresponds to TRBD1 (7 bases). The CDR3 sequence is 14 residues long. Germline V gene sequence: CDR1 SGHAT, CDR2 FQDESV (reference sequence). In DNA, the CDR3 is TGTGCCAGCAACTTATTCAGGGGGGCGCCCGAGCAGTACTTC. It is translated as CASNLFRGAPEQYF. The full variable domain, in which reference TRBV11-1 and TRBJ2-7 provide the parts outside the CDR3, is EAEVAQSPRYKITEKSQAVAFWCDPISGHATLYWYRQILGQGPELLVQFQDESVVDDSQLPKDRFSAERLKGVDSTLKIQPAELGDSAMYLCASNLFRGAPEQYFGPGTRLTVT.

The chain is built from TRBV12-3 or TRBV12-4 and TRBJ1-1, with 10 positions matching TRBD1. J was trimmed by 8 bases and V by 6 bases; bases with no gene match: 6. The CDR3 loop spans 13 amino acids. DNA for the CDR3: TGTGCCAGCAGCAGACAGGGGGCTGCCGAAGCTTTCTTT. Encoded protein: CASSRQGAAEAFF.

This clone is a singleton in its sample. The gene calls are TRBV28 and TRBJ1-1, with 10 bases matching TRBD1. The CDR3 covers 16 residues. Germline CDR1 reads MDHEN; CDR2 reads SYDVKM. The J segment lost 6 bases and the V segment lost 3 bases, leaving 10 bases of the junction unmatched. The CDR3 DNA sequence: TGTGCCAGCAGTTTGCGGACAGGGGGAGGATTCGCTGAAGCTTTCTTT. It translates to CASSLRTGGGFAEAFF.

This chain links TRBV7-8 with TRBJ1-3, with a possible D match to TRBD1 (6 bases). Germline V lookup: CDR1 SGHVS, CDR2 FQNEAQ. V dropped 3 bases and J dropped 0 bases, with 12 bases sitting between them. There are 16 residues in the CDR3. CDR3 loop: CASSFDPDSSGNTIYF. As DNA, the CDR3 is TGTGCCAGCAGCTTTGACCCGGACAGCTCTGGAAACACCATATATTTT.

The V gene is TRBV5-8, the J gene TRBJ2-3; 7 nucleotides match TRBD2. Trimming removed 3 bases from V and 0 bases from J; junction bases left unmatched: 10. The CDR3 has 17 residues. From germline, CDR1 is SGHTS and CDR2 YDEGEE. CDR3 DNA sequence: TGTGCCAGCAGCTATCGTCAGACTAGCCAGAGCACAGATACGCAGTATTTT. Its translation is CASSYRQTSQSTDTQYF.

The V and J genes are TRBV12-3 or TRBV12-4 and TRBJ2-5; unclear D gene. This CDR3 is 12 amino acids long. Trimming removed 0 bases from V and 13 bases from J, with 12 bases in between. CDR3 in amino acids: CASSLAARESYF. The CDR3 nucleotides read TGTGCCAGCAGTTTAGCGGCCAGAGAATCGTACTTC.

The chain joins TRBV18 to TRBJ1-6; the D gene is possibly TRBD1 (6 bases). Germline CDR1 is KGHSH and CDR2 is LQKENI. V was pared by 6 bases and J by 3 bases, with 12 bases between. The CDR3 consists of 15 residues. The CDR3 loop reads CASSPRQDYNSPLHF. CDR3 nucleotide sequence: TGTGCCAGCTCGCCCCGACAGGACTATAATTCACCCCTCCACTTT.

The genes are TRBV6-2 or TRBV6-3 and TRBJ2-5, with 9 bases matching TRBD1. This CDR3 has 15 residues. With V trimmed by 5 bases and J by 5 bases, 9 bases remained unmatched. From germline, CDR1 is MNHEY and CDR2 SVGEGT. CDR3 sequence: CASSAPGQGLETQYF. In DNA, the CDR3 is TGTGCCAGCAGTGCCCCGGGACAGGGATTGGAGACCCAGTACTTC.

The chain has TRBV19 and TRBJ2-1, with a possible D match to TRBD2 (5 bases). The CDR3 has 14 amino acids. V was pared by 6 bases and J by 8 bases, with 17 bases between. The germline V gene has CDR1 LNHDA and CDR2 SQIVND (reference sequence). CDR3 amino acids: CASSRTSKGDEQFF. The DNA for the CDR3 is TGTGCCAGTAGCCGAACTAGTAAAGGCGATGAGCAGTTCTTC.

This rearrangement joins TRBV6-5 to TRBJ2-1, with D possibly being TRBD1 (5 bases). This CDR3 contains 12 residues. The germline CDR1 and CDR2 sequences are MNHEY and SVGAGI. Between the trimmed V and J ends, which lost 5 bases and 8 bases, there was a span of 10 bases. The CDR3 here is CASSPQGDEQFF. The CDR3 region has the DNA TGTGCCAGCAGTCCCCAGGGCGATGAGCAGTTCTTC.

V is TRBV29-1 and J is TRBJ2-1, with D unresolved. The V gene's germline CDR1 is SQVTM and CDR2 ANQGSEA. The CDR3 sequence is 14 residues long. V was cut by 0 bases and J by 0 bases, with 6 bases left in between. The CDR3 DNA sequence: TGCAGCGTTGAAGATGTGAGCTCCTACAATGAGCAGTTCTTC. Its protein product is CSVEDVSSYNEQFF.

V gene TRBV4-1 combines with J gene TRBJ2-1; D remains ambiguous. Germline V CDR1 and CDR2: MGHRA, YSYEKL. The CDR3 is 13 amino acids. Trimming removed 3 bases from V and 8 bases from J, with 11 bases in between. CDR3 bases: TGCGCCAGCAGCCACATAAGCGAGGATGAGCAGTTCTTC. Its translation: CASSHISEDEQFF.

The sample holds a few counts of this clone. V and J are TRBV4-1 and TRBJ1-4; D unclear. The germline V gene encodes CDR1 MGHRA and CDR2 YSYEKL. CDR3 length: 15 residues. V dropped 1 base and J dropped 6 bases, with 12 bases sitting between them. In DNA form, the CDR3 reads TGCGCCAGCAGCCAAGTTGGAGGGAAGGATGAAAAACTGTTTTTT. Translation gives CASSQVGGKDEKLFF.

A single count supports this clone. The gene calls are TRBV21-1 and TRBJ2-3; the listed D gene, TRBD1, was not tested against the DNA. TRBV21-1 is a pseudogene locus. The CDR3 is 17 amino acids. CDR3 sequence: CASRTGPQATTRNTQYF. The CDR3 region has the DNA TGTGCCAGCAGAACAGGTCCACAGGCAACAACGCGAAATACGCAGTATTTT.

The chain employs TRBV2 and TRBJ2-6; no firm D call. V lost 9 bases, J lost 4 bases, and 13 bases lay in between. This CDR3 is 14 amino acids long. Germline V gives CDR1 SNHLY, CDR2 FYNNEI. The CDR3 reads CASYILRGANVLTF. The CDR3 bases are TGTGCCAGTTACATACTGAGAGGGGCCAACGTCCTGACTTTC.

V and J are TRBV28 and TRBJ1-2, with D maybe TRBD1 (6 bases). Germline V CDR1 and CDR2: MDHEN, SYDVKM. The V end was cut by 8 bases, the J end by 2 bases, with 9 bases between. The CDR3 is made up of 12 amino acids. The chain's CDR3 is CASVQGNYGYTF. The CDR3 DNA sequence: TGTGCCAGCGTCCAGGGGAACTATGGCTACACCTTC.

The chain employs TRBV27 and TRBJ2-1; D is unresolved. This CDR3 comprises 15 residues. Germline V gene sequence: CDR1 MNHEY, CDR2 SMNVEV (reference sequence). V was trimmed by 2 bases and J by 2 bases, leaving 10 bases between them. The CDR3 DNA reads TGTGCCAGCAGTTTAGTAGTCGGTCCCTACAATGAGCAGTTCTTC. This gives the protein CASSLVVGPYNEQFF.

This chain uses TRBV19 with TRBJ2-1; 9 bases match TRBD2. Trimming took 11 bases from V and 7 from J; bases not matched to a gene: 18. CDR3 length: 16 residues. Germline V gene sequence: CDR1 LNHDA, CDR2 SQIVND (reference sequence). CDR3 DNA sequence: TGTGCCGTTCTTGGTCTAGCGGGATCACACCGGAATGAGCAGTTCTTC. Amino acid sequence: CAVLGLAGSHRNEQFF.

This rearrangement joins TRBV10-3 to TRBJ2-2, with a possible D match to TRBD2 (5 bases). The CDR3 runs to 14 residues. Trimming shortened V by 6 bases and J by 6 bases, and 14 bases separated the two germline ends. Looked up from germline, CDR1 is ENHRY and CDR2 is SYGVKD. CDR3: CAISVLTEAGELFF. CDR3 DNA: TGTGCCATCAGCGTACTTACGGAGGCCGGGGAGCTGTTTTTT.

This clone was seen a handful of times. V and J are TRBV3-1 (or the pseudogene TRBV3-2) and TRBJ1-5; 12 nucleotides agree with TRBD1. Germline V gene data show CDR1 as LGHDT and CDR2 as YNNKEL (reference sequence). V lost 5 bases and J lost 7; bases outside the gene matches: 9. The CDR3 sequence is 16 residues long. CDR3 loop: CASSSGTGGGWQPQHF. CDR3 bases: TGTGCCAGCAGCTCCGGGACAGGGGGCGGTTGGCAGCCCCAGCATTTT.

V gene TRBV5-1 combines with J gene TRBJ1-4, with a possible D match to TRBD1 (6 bases). Per germline, CDR1 SGHRS and CDR2 YFSETQ. V dropped 4 bases and J dropped 6 bases, with 19 bases sitting between them. The CDR3 consists of 16 residues. CDR3 nucleotides: TGCGCCAGCAGCCTGGAAGAGGGGGGCAGCGATGAAAAACTGTTTTTT. Encoded protein: CASSLEEGGSDEKLFF. Full variable domain (rest looked up from reference TRBV5-1 and TRBJ1-4): KAGVTQTPRYLIKTRGQQVTLSCSPISGHRSVSWYQQTPGQGLQFLFEYFSETQRNKGNFPGRFSGRQFSNSRSEMNVSTLELGDSALYLCASSLEEGGSDEKLFFGSGTQLSVL.

V gene TRBV5-1 combines with J gene TRBJ2-7; 16 bases map to TRBD2. V gave up 4 bases and J gave up 5 bases; unmatched junction bases: 9. CDR1 SGHRS and CDR2 YFSETQ come from the germline V gene. This CDR3 has 17 residues. CDR3 sequence (DNA): TGCGCCAGCAGCACCGGGACTAGCGGGAGGGCCCATGACGAGCAGTACTTC. This codes for CASSTGTSGRAHDEQYF.

This chain uses TRBV7-8 with TRBJ1-4; D is uncertain. The CDR3 spans 17 residues. The ends were cut back, 2 bases at V and 4 bases at J, with 17 bases in the middle. Germline V gives CDR1 SGHVS, CDR2 FQNEAQ. Here the CDR3 reads CASSLSVYPSGNEKLFF. As DNA, the CDR3 is TGTGCCAGCAGCTTAAGCGTTTACCCAAGTGGTAATGAAAAACTGTTTTTT.